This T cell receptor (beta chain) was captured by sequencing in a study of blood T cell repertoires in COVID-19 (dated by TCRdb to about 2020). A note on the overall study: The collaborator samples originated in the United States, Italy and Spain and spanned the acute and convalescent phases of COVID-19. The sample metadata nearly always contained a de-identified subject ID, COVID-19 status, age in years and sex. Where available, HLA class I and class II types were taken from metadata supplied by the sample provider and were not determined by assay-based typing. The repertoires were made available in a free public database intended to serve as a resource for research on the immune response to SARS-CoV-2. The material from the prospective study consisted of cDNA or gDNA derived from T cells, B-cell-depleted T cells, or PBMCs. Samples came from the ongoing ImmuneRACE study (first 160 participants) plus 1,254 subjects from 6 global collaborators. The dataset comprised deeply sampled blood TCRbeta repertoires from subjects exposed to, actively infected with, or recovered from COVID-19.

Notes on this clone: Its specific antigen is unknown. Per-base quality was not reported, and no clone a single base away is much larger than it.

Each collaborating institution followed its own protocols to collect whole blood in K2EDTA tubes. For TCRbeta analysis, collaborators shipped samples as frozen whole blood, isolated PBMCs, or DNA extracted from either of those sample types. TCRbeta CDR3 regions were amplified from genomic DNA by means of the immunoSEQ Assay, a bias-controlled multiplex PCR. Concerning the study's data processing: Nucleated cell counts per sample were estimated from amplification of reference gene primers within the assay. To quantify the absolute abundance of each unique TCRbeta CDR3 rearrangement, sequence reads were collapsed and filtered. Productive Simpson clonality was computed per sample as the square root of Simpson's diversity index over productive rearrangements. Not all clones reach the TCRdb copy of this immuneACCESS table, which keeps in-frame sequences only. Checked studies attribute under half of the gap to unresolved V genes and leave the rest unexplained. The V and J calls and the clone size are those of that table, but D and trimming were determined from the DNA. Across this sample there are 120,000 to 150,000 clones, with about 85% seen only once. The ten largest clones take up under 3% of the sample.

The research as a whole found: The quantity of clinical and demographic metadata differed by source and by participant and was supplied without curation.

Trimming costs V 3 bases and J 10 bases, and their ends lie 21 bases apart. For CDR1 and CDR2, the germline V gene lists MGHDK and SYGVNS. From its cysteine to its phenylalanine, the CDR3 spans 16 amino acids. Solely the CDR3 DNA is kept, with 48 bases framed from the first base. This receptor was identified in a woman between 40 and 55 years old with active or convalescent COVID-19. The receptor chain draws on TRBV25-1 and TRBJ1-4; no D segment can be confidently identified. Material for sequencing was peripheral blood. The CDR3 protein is CASSDPSGDLRLKLFF. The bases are TGTGCCAGCAGTGACCCCAGTGGAGACTTGCGCTTAAAACTGTTTTTT.